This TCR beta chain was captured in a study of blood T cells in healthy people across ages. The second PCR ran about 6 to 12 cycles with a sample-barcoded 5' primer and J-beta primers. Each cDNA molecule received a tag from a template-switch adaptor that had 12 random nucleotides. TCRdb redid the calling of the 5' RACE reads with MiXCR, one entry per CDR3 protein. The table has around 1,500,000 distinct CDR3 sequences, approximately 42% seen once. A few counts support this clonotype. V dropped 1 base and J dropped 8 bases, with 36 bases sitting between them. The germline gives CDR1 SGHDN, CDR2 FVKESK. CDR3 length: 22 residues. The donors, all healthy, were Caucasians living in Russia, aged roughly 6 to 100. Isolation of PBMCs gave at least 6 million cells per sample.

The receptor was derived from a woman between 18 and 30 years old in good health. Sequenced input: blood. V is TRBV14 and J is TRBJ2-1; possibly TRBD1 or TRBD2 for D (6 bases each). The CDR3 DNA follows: TGTGCCAGCAGCCAAGCACCCGGACAGCGGGCCTATGGGCCGGCCAGATTCCATGAGCAGTTCTTC. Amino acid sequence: CASSQAPGQRAYGPARFHEQFF.